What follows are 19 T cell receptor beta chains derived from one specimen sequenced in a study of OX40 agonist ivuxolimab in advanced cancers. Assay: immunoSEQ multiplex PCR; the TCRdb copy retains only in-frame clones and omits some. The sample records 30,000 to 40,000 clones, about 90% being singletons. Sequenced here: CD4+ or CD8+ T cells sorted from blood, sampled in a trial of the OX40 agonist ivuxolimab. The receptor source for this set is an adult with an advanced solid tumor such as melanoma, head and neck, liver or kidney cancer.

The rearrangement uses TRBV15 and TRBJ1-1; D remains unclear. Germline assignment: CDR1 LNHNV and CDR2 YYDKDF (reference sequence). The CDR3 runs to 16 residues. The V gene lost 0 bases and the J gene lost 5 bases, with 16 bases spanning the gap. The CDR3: CATSRDRGVRFTEAFF. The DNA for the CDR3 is TGTGCCACCAGCAGAGATCGGGGAGTTCGATTTACTGAAGCTTTCTTT. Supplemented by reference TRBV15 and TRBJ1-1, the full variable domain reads DAMVIQNPRYQVTQFGKPVTLSCSQTLNHNVMYWYQQKSSQAPKLLFHYYDKDFNNEADTPDNFQSRRPNTSFCFLDIRSPGLGDTAMYLCATSRDRGVRFTEAFFGQGTRLTVV.

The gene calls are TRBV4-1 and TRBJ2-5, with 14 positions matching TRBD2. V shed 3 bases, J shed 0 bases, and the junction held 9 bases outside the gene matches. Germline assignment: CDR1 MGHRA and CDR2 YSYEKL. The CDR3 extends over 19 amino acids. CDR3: CASSHPGTSGGLYQETQYF. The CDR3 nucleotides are TGCGCCAGCAGCCACCCCGGGACTAGCGGGGGCCTGTACCAAGAGACCCAGTACTTC.

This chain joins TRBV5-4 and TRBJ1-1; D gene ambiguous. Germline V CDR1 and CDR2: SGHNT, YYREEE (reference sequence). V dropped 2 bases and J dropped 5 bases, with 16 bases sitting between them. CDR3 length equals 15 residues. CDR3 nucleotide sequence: TGTGCCAGCAGCTTTCCTGGGGTCAAGGTTACTGAAGCTTTCTTT. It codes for CASSFPGVKVTEAFF.

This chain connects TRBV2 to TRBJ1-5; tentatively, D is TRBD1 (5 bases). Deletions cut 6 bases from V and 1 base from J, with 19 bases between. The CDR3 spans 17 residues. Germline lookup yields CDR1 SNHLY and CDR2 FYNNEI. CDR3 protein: CASSHPDGQVSNQPQHF. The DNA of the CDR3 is TGTGCCAGCAGCCACCCAGACGGACAAGTGAGCAATCAGCCCCAGCATTTT.

CDR3 sequence (DNA): TGTGCCAGCAGCCGAACCAGGGGGGAGAACACTGAAGCTTTCTTT. Protein product: CASSRTRGENTEAFF. This rearrangement joins TRBV7-8 to TRBJ1-1, with 7 nucleotides matching TRBD1. The CDR3 length is 15 residues. Germline CDR1 reads SGHVS; CDR2 reads FQNEAQ. V gave up 5 bases and J gave up 1 base; unmatched junction bases: 7.

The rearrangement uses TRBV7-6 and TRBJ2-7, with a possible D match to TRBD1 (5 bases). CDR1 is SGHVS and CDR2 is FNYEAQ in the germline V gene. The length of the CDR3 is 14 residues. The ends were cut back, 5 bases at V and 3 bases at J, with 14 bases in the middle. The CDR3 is CASSNSIGDYEQYF. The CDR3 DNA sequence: TGTGCCAGCAGCAACTCAATAGGGGACTACGAGCAGTACTTC.

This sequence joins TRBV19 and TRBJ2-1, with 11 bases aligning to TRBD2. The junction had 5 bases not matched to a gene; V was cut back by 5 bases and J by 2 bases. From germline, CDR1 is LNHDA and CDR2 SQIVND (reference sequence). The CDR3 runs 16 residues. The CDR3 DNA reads TGTGCCAGTAGTTTTTCTAGCGGGGGGCCCTACAATGAGCAGTTCTTC. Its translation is CASSFSSGGPYNEQFF.

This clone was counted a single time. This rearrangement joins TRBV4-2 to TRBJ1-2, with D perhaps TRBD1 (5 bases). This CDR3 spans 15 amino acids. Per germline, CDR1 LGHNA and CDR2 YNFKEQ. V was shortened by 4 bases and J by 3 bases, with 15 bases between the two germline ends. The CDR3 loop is CASSRPSGVDYGYTF. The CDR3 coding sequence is TGTGCCAGCAGCCGCCCATCGGGGGTGGACTATGGCTACACCTTC.

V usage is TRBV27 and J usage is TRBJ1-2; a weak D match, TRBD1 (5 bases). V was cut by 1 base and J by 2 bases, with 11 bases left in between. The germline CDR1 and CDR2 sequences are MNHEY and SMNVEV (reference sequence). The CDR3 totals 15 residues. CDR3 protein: CASSLYEGMNYGYTF. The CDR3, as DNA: TGTGCCAGCAGTTTATACGAGGGGATGAACTATGGCTACACCTTC.

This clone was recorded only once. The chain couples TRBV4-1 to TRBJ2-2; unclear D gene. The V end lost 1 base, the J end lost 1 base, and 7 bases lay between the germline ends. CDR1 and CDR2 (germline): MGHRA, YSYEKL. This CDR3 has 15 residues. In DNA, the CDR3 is TGCGCCAGCAGCCAAGCTGTCGGGAACACCGGGGAGCTGTTTTTT. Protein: CASSQAVGNTGELFF.

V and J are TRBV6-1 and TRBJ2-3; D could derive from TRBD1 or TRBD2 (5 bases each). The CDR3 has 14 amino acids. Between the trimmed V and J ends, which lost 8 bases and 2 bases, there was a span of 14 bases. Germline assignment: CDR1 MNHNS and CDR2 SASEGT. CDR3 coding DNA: TGTGCCAGCGCTGACTGGGGGACCACAGATACGCAGTATTTT. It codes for CASADWGTTDTQYF.

Written as DNA, the CDR3 is TGTGCCAGCAGCTTATCCGAGAAACATAATTCACCCCTCCACTTT. Amino acid sequence: CASSLSEKHNSPLHF. The J gene is TRBJ1-6, the V gene TRBV11-2; D is unresolved. Trimming took off 2 bases at V and 5 bases at J, with 10 bases between the two ends. CDR1 and CDR2 (germline): SGHAT, FQNNGV. The CDR3 covers 15 residues. Based on the CDR3 plus reference TRBV11-2 and TRBJ1-6, the full variable domain is EAGVAQSPRYKIIEKRQSVAFWCNPISGHATLYWYQQILGQGPKLLIQFQNNGVVDDSQLPKDRFSAERLKGVDSTLKIQPAKLEDSAVYLCASSLSEKHNSPLHFGNGTRLTVT.

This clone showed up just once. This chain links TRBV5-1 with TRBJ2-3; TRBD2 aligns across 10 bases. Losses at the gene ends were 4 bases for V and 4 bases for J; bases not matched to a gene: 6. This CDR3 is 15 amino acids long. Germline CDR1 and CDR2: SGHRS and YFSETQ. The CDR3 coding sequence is TGCGCCAGCAGCCGACTCCTAGCGGGGGCAGATACGCAGTATTTT. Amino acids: CASSRLLAGADTQYF.

The CDR3 DNA reads as TGCGCCAGCAGCCAAGATTTATCAGGGCTCTACAATGAGCAGTTCTTC. This encodes CASSQDLSGLYNEQFF. V is TRBV4-1 and J is TRBJ2-1, with D tentatively TRBD1 (5 bases). Germline lookup yields CDR1 MGHRA and CDR2 YSYEKL. The CDR3 length is 16 residues. Deletions cut 0 bases from V and 3 bases from J, with 12 bases between.

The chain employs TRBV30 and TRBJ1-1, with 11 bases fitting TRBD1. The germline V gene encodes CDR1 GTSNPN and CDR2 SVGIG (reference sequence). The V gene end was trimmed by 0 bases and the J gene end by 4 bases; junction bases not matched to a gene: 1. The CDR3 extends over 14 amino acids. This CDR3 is CAWSVGTGGTEAFF. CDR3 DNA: TGTGCCTGGAGTGTGGGGACAGGGGGCACTGAAGCTTTCTTT.

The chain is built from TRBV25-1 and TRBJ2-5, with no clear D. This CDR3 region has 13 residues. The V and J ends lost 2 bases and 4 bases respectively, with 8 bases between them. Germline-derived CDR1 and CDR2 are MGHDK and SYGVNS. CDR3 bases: TGTGCCAGCAGTGAACCCAATGCAGAGACCCAGTACTTC. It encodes CASSEPNAETQYF.

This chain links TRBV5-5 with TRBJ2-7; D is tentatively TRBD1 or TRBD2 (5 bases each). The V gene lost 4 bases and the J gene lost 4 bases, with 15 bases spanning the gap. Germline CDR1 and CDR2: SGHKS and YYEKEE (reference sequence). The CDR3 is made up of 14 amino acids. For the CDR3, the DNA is TGTGCCAGCAGCGTGGAACGAGGGGTGTACGAGCAGTACTTC. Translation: CASSVERGVYEQYF.

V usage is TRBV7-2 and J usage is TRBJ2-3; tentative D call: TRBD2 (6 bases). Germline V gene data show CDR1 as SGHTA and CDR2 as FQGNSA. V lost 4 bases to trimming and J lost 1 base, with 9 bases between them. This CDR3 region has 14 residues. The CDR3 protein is CASSSWGGTDTQYF. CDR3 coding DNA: TGTGCCAGCAGCTCCTGGGGGGGCACAGATACGCAGTATTTT. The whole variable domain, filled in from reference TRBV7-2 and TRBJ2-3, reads GAGVSQSPSNKVTEKGKDVELRCDPISGHTALYWYRQSLGQGLEFLIYFQGNSAPDKSGLPSDRFSAERTGGSVSTLTIQRTQQEDSAVYLCASSSWGGTDTQYFGPGTRLTVL.

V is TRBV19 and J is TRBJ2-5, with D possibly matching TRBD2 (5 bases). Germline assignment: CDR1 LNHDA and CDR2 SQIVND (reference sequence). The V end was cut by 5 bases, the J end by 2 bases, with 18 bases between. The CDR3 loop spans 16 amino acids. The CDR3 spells CASSDPPSGKQETQYF. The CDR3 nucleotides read TGTGCCAGTAGTGATCCCCCCTCCGGGAAACAAGAGACCCAGTACTTC.